Listed below are T cell receptor beta chains from one sample, sequenced in a study of blood T cell repertoires in COVID-19. Produced via immunoSEQ multiplex PCR; TCRdb's table is partial and in-frame only. The profile shows some 68,000 clones, 91% of them singletons. Sequenced: peripheral blood. These receptors came from a man between 40 and 49 years old with COVID-19, enrolled during active disease. Both conserved end residues are part of each CDR3. D genes are given only for firm matches.

v_call: TRBV6-5
j_call: TRBJ1-4
d_call: TRBD1
cdr3_nt: TGTGCCAGCAGTTCCCTCGGGACAGGAAAGGAAAAACTGTTTTTT
cdr3_aa: CASSSLGTGKEKLFF

v_call: TRBV30
j_call: TRBJ2-1
d_call: TRBD1
cdr3_nt: TGTGCCTGGAGATCGACAGGGGCTACCTACAATGAGCAGTTCTTC
cdr3_aa: CAWRSTGATYNEQFF

v_call: TRBV7-9
j_call: TRBJ2-3
d_call: .
cdr3_nt: TGTGCCAGCAGCGCCCGAGGGGGAGTAGATACGCAGTATTTT
cdr3_aa: CASSARGGVDTQYF

v_call: TRBV14
j_call: TRBJ1-1
d_call: .
cdr3_nt: TGTGCCAGCAGCTCCACGGCTGCGGGTGAAGCTTTCTTT
cdr3_aa: CASSSTAAGEAFF

v_call: TRBV6-4
j_call: TRBJ2-2
d_call: TRBD1
cdr3_nt: TGTGCCAGCAGTGAAACCGGGACAGTCCCTAGGTGGTGGCTGTTTTTT
cdr3_aa: CASSETGTVPRWWLFF

v_call: TRBV5-6
j_call: TRBJ1-2
d_call: TRBD1
cdr3_nt: TGTGCCAGCAGTCCTACTGACAGGGCATATGGCTACACCTTC
cdr3_aa: CASSPTDRAYGYTF

v_call: TRBV6-6
j_call: TRBJ1-3
d_call: .
cdr3_nt: TGTGCCAGCCAGGGATCTGGAAACACCATATATTTT
cdr3_aa: CASQGSGNTIYF

v_call: TRBV6-5
j_call: TRBJ2-1
d_call: TRBD1
cdr3_nt: TGTGCCAGCAGTCGACAGGGTCTCAGGGGGCAGTTCTTC
cdr3_aa: CASSRQGLRGQFF

v_call: TRBV28
j_call: TRBJ2-5
d_call: .
cdr3_nt: TGTGCCAGCAGTCTGGCGGTTGAGACCCAGTACTTC
cdr3_aa: CASSLAVETQYF

v_call: TRBV29-1
j_call: TRBJ2-3
d_call: .
cdr3_nt: TGCAGCGTTGAAGATACAGGGTCGGGTCCAGATACGCAGTATTTT
cdr3_aa: CSVEDTGSGPDTQYF

v_call: TRBV7-2
j_call: TRBJ2-5
d_call: TRBD1
cdr3_nt: TGTGCCAGCAGCCGGACAGGGGGCCGGGAGACCCAGTACTTC
cdr3_aa: CASSRTGGRETQYF

v_call: TRBV28
j_call: TRBJ2-1
d_call: TRBD2
cdr3_nt: TGTGCCAGCAGTTTAAGCGGGGGGGCCGAAAATGAGCAGTTCTTC
cdr3_aa: CASSLSGGAENEQFF

v_call: TRBV19
j_call: TRBJ2-5
d_call: .
cdr3_nt: TGTGCCAGTAGTACCCCAGGGGCAGGGGAGACCCAGTACTTC
cdr3_aa: CASSTPGAGETQYF

v_call: TRBV10-3
j_call: TRBJ1-2
d_call: .
cdr3_nt: TGTGCCATCAGTGAGTTGGCAGGGCTAAACCATGGCTACACCTTC
cdr3_aa: CAISELAGLNHGYTF

v_call: TRBV7-9
j_call: TRBJ2-2
d_call: .
cdr3_nt: TGTGCCAGCAGCTCGCGGGGTATGCGTCCCGGGGAGCTGTTTTTT
cdr3_aa: CASSSRGMRPGELFF

v_call: TRBV6-5
j_call: TRBJ2-5
d_call: TRBD2
cdr3_nt: TGTGCCAGCACCCATACTAGCGGGGAGACCCAGTACTTC
cdr3_aa: CASTHTSGETQYF